This section outlines one T cell receptor beta chain sequence together with its context. No cognate antigen has been identified for it. The record has no base qualities; no much larger clone is one base away. TCR CDR3 regions were amplified from genomic DNA by multiplex PCR using the deep immunoSEQ assay. For each cell subset, the extracted genomic DNA was distributed evenly across all wells of several immunoSEQ 96-well plates, and each plate served as one replicate. Each replicate PCR for sorted subsets received approximately 220 ng genomic DNA, equal to roughly 33,000 T cell genomes. The purified libraries were quantified using a Qubit 3.0 fluorometer, sized with a Bioanalyzer 2100, and then quantified again using the KAPA Library Quantification kit. Each immunoSEQ 96-well plate was sequenced on its own single-read 150-cycle Illumina NextSeq 550 flow cell. The study's own analysis went as follows. Because the immunoSEQ output held only junctional sequences and lacked quality scores, the filtering could not match the filtering applied to full-length reads. Sequences were annotated with PyIR, a Python wrapper for IgBLAST v1.9, using IMGT germline references to assign V/J genes and CDR3. Reads were filtered out if the reads had weak V/J assignments (E-value above 1e-6), no CDR3, stop codons, out-of-frame junctions, or ambiguous translated residues. V3J clonotypes were defined as sequences sharing an identical inferred V gene, J gene, and CDR3 amino acid sequence. The percentage overlap between two repertoires was calculated by dividing the number of shared unique clonotypes by the size of the smaller repertoire. Richness of each repertoire was evaluated using RTK rarefaction, the Chao1 estimator, and Recon v2.1 estimates of unobserved clonotypes. Generation probabilities were computed with OLGA for all TCRbeta clonotypes obtained by the gDNA method from four donors. TCRdb took this table from immuneACCESS and kept in-frame rearrangements with V and J called. Such tables lack part of the clones; where checked against another copy, unresolved V genes explain under half of the gap, and the rest is unexplained. V, J and clone size are those of that table, while D and trimming were read from the DNA. A total of 150,000 to 200,000 clones appear in this sample, 90% to 95% of them only once. The ten largest make up about 0.067% of the sample.

Donors were healthy HIV-negative adults with no recently reported acute infections or vaccinations. Only Caucasian adults living in Nashville, Tennessee, USA were represented among the donors. CD4+ T cells were enriched by magnetic negative selection, after which naive cells were positively selected on CD45RA and the negative fraction was taken as the memory subset. After blood collection by leukapheresis, PBMCs were isolated using Ficoll-Histopaque density gradient centrifugation and then cryopreserved in the vapor phase of liquid nitrogen. Analytical flow cytometry was used to check the purity and quantity of each magnetically sorted T cell population. Each sorted fraction had its genomic DNA isolated and then quantified by UV absorbance on a Nanodrop 2000c. The data belong to a study of shared clonotypes between healthy human individuals (dated by TCRdb to about 2020). With regard to the full study: The cohort included three men and a couple of women between 18 and 49 years of age. For each donor, CD4 naive and CD4 memory were each run on three plates, CD8 naive on two plates, and CD8 memory on one plate. The study deeply sequenced blood TCR repertoires of about 5 healthy adults to estimate repertoire size and the extent of clonotype sharing between individuals. To increase sequencing depth and limit assay-specific biases, TCR repertoire library preparation and sequencing were carried out by different laboratories using diverse techniques. Leukapheresis yielded between about 0.94 and 10 billion PBMCs per donor. Points the paper makes about the study in general: Based on pairwise subsampling, the degree of clonotype sharing among donors was expected to be affected by sequencing depth. Rarefaction of sorted-subset datasets indicated incomplete sequencing despite the large sequencing depth. Around 5.4% of naive CD4, roughly 3.5% of naive CD8, roughly 2.4% of memory CD4, and less than 0.45% of memory CD8 clonotypes were shared across a few donors. Only blood was sampled, and tissue TCR repertoires likely differ from those in blood. Compared with non-shared clonotypes, the clonotypes found in all four sorted-subset donors had higher generation probabilities. Because the study included only a small number of donors, the genetic and exposure-history diversity represented was limited. Estimated clonotype richness was generally larger for naive than for memory subsets.

From a lookup of the germline V gene, CDR1 and CDR2 are SGHNT and YENEEA. Clipping removes 3 bases from V and 4 bases from J, with 8 as the unmatched junction base count. The CDR3, cysteine through phenylalanine, is 16 amino acids long. Of the read, only the CDR3 DNA is kept; its 48 bases are in frame from base 1. The sequenced sample was naive CD4+ T cells sorted from blood. The cell subset or site label corresponds to: CD45RA+ positively selected. Recombination connected TRBV11-3 to TRBJ2-2; 7 bases in the middle match TRBD1. This TCR came from a woman in her 30s in good health. The sequenced DNA: TGTGCCAGCAGCTTTCTTCAGGGGGATGGCACCGGGGAGCTGTTTTTT. The translation is CASSFLQGDGTGELFF.